A single sample is the source of the 19 T cell receptor beta chains below, sequenced in a study of blood T cells in healthy people across ages. Next came a second PCR, run for about 6 to 12 cycles, which used a sample-barcoded 5' primer along with a J-beta primer mix. Each CDR3 protein is one row after TCRdb ran MiXCR on the 5' RACE reads. Here the sample spans about 800,000 distinct CDR3 sequences, roughly 25% being singletons. These data were also filed under a second study, of T cells of mothers and their children.

Sequenced input: blood. The receptor source for this set is a boy between 5 and 17 years old in good health.

The chain carries TRBV29-1 and TRBJ2-1; TRBD2 might be the D (5 bases). V lost 7 bases and J lost 4, with 17 bases in between. Germline lookup yields CDR1 SQVTM and CDR2 ANQGSEA. This CDR3 comprises 14 residues. Here the CDR3 DNA reads TGCAGCGCTGGAGCCCGGACGGGGTACAATGAGCAGTTCTTC. Its translation: CSAGARTGYNEQFF.

This clonotype was observed a few times. V and J are TRBV5-1 and TRBJ2-2; TRBD2 matches at 14 bases. Germline CDR1 reads SGHRS; CDR2 reads YFSETQ. This CDR3 has 17 residues. V shed 2 bases and J 6 bases; nucleotides not matched to a gene: 6. The CDR3 DNA reads as TGCGCCAGCAGCTTTGGGACTAGCGGGAGCTGGCCCGGGGAGCTGTTTTTT. This translates into CASSFGTSGSWPGELFF.

V is TRBV4-2 and J is TRBJ1-4, with D uncertain. The germline gives CDR1 LGHNA, CDR2 YNFKEQ. The CDR3 sequence is 15 residues long. With 1 base removed from V and 4 bases from J, the gap between germline ends came to 10 bases. The CDR3 protein is CASSQVAFRNEKLFF. Written as DNA, the CDR3 is TGTGCCAGCAGCCAAGTTGCCTTCCGTAATGAAAAACTGTTTTTT.

V and J are TRBV12-3 or TRBV12-4 and TRBJ2-3, with 7 bases fitting TRBD2. The CDR3 totals 14 residues. The ends lost 6 bases at V and 2 bases at J; junction bases unmatched: 5. The CDR3 reads CASSGLVFTDTQYF. As DNA, the CDR3 is TGTGCCAGCAGCGGACTAGTGTTCACAGATACGCAGTATTTT.

This clonotype was detected a few times. The rearrangement uses TRBV20-1 and TRBJ2-7, with D perhaps matching TRBD2 (6 bases). Trimming shortened V by 4 bases and J by 0 bases, and 13 bases separated the two germline ends. This CDR3 spans 14 amino acids. Looked up from germline, CDR1 is DFQATT and CDR2 is SNEGSKA (reference sequence). CDR3 DNA sequence: TGCAGTGCTATGCCGGGGACTTACTCCTACGAGCAGTACTTC. This codes for CSAMPGTYSYEQYF.

In its sample, this clonotype was seen many times. The chain recombines TRBV13 with TRBJ2-1; 13 bases are shared with TRBD2. Germline trimming cut 5 bases from V and 10 bases from J; bases unmatched to any gene: 8. CDR1 and CDR2 (germline): PRHDT, FYEKMQ (reference sequence). CDR3 size: 15 residues. CDR3 residues: CASSRTSGSFREQFF. The CDR3 region has the DNA TGTGCCAGCAGCCGGACTAGCGGGAGCTTCAGAGAGCAGTTCTTC.

The genes are TRBV6-5 and TRBJ2-7, with 9 bases lining up with TRBD2. The CDR3 runs 15 residues. Germline CDR1 reads MNHEY; CDR2 reads SVGAGI. J lost 4 bases, V lost 0 bases, and 4 bases had no gene match. The CDR3 sequence: CASSYSDSGSYEQYF. DNA of the CDR3: TGTGCCAGCAGTTACTCGGATAGCGGGAGTTACGAGCAGTACTTC.

The rearrangement links TRBV6-2 or TRBV6-3 to TRBJ1-2; D possibly corresponds to TRBD1 (6 bases). The CDR3 runs to 14 residues. V was trimmed by 5 bases and J by 5 bases, leaving 15 bases between them. Germline CDR1 MNHEY, CDR2 SVGEGT. CDR3 sequence: CASSRAGTTYGYTF. CDR3 DNA sequence: TGTGCCAGCAGTCGAGCCGGGACAACTTATGGCTACACCTTC.

The chain carries TRBV20-1 and TRBJ1-5, with D perhaps matching TRBD1 (5 bases). There are 13 residues in the CDR3. Germline V gives CDR1 DFQATT, CDR2 SNEGSKA (reference sequence). V lost 2 bases, J lost 0 bases, and 5 bases lay in between. In DNA form, the CDR3 reads TGCAGTGCTAGACAGGGTAGCAATCAGCCCCAGCATTTT. Protein sequence: CSARQGSNQPQHF.

This clonotype turned up a few times. The V gene is TRBV11-2, the J gene TRBJ2-2; D tentatively fits TRBD1 or TRBD2 (5 bases each). The germline CDR1 and CDR2 sequences are SGHAT and FQNNGV. This CDR3 spans 16 amino acids. Trimming took off 8 bases at V and 3 bases at J, with 19 bases between the two ends. This CDR3 reads CASSESGRWDTGELFF. The CDR3 nucleotides read TGTGCCAGCTCAGAGTCAGGGAGATGGGACACCGGGGAGCTGTTTTTT.

The V call is TRBV7-2, the J call TRBJ2-1; D possibly corresponds to TRBD2 (5 bases). The CDR3 has 13 amino acids. Germline CDR1 is SGHTA and CDR2 is FQGNSA. Trimming took off 3 bases at V and 11 bases at J, with 14 bases between the two ends. The CDR3 loop reads CASSLEVGVQQFF. DNA of the CDR3: TGTGCCAGCAGCTTGGAGGTTGGAGTGCAGCAGTTCTTC.

This clonotype was seen at least ten times. The gene calls are TRBV7-9 and TRBJ2-1; tentatively, D is TRBD2 (6 bases). V lost 5 bases and J 6 bases, leaving 11 bases between the germline ends. This CDR3 has 13 residues. Per the germline V gene, CDR1 is SEHNR and CDR2 is FQNEAQ (reference sequence). The CDR3 nucleotides read TGTGCCAGCAGCCCGGGACTTTCCAATGAGCAGTTCTTC. Its protein product is CASSPGLSNEQFF.

The sample holds a few counts of this clonotype. The chain links TRBV18 to TRBJ1-4, with TRBD1 identical over 7 bases. In germline, CDR1 is KGHSH, CDR2 LQKENI. The ends lost 3 bases at V and 4 bases at J; junction bases unmatched: 2. There are 14 residues in the CDR3. CDR3 sequence reads: CASSPRDSNEKLFF. In DNA form, the CDR3 reads TGTGCCAGCTCACCCCGGGACAGTAATGAAAAACTGTTTTTT.

This clonotype was seen only once. The chain links TRBV20-1 to TRBJ2-7; D remains unclear. This CDR3 comprises 12 residues. Trimming took 3 bases from V and 3 from J, leaving 9 bases between them. Germline assignment: CDR1 DFQATT and CDR2 SNEGSKA (reference sequence). The DNA for the CDR3 is TGCAGTGCTAGCGGGTCCTTCTACGAGCAGTACTTC. The encoded protein is CSASGSFYEQYF.

The chain uses TRBV2 and TRBJ2-1, with D possibly matching TRBD1 (6 bases). V lost 6 bases and J lost 7, with 10 bases in between. CDR3 size: 12 residues. Germline loops: CDR1 SNHLY, CDR2 FYNNEI. The CDR3, as DNA: TGTGCCAGCAGCGGACAGTTTAATGAGCAGTTCTTC. This codes for CASSGQFNEQFF.

This clonotype has a count of ten or more. J is TRBJ2-1 and V is TRBV5-5, with D perhaps TRBD1 (6 bases). There are 14 residues in the CDR3. V lost 0 bases and J lost 8, with 12 bases in between. Germline assignment: CDR1 SGHKS and CDR2 YYEKEE (reference sequence). CDR3 in amino acids: CASSLGRGLYEQFF. The CDR3 DNA reads TGTGCCAGCAGCTTGGGCAGGGGTCTCTATGAGCAGTTCTTC.

This clonotype was counted a few times. This chain links TRBV6-4 with TRBJ2-2; a weak D match, TRBD1 (6 bases). CDR3 length equals 15 residues. Germline CDR1 MRHNA, CDR2 SNTAGT. Trimming left V 2 bases short and J 4 bases short, with 11 bases between. CDR3 loop: CASSDEEGGTGELFF. DNA for the CDR3: TGTGCCAGCAGTGACGAGGAAGGGGGCACCGGGGAGCTGTTTTTT.

This clonotype was recorded a few times. CDR3 sequence: CASSQSTGNTIYF. As DNA, the CDR3 is TGTGCCAGCAGCCAATCGACAGGAAACACCATATATTTT. This chain links TRBV3-1 with TRBJ1-3, with D unclear. The CDR3 length is 13 residues. CDR1 and CDR2 from the germline V gene are LGHDT and YNNKEL (reference sequence). V gave up 2 bases and J gave up 4 bases, with 6 bases separating them.

This chain connects TRBV28 to TRBJ2-7; tentatively, D is TRBD2 (6 bases). V lost 4 bases and J lost 6, with 22 bases in between. Germline-derived CDR1 and CDR2 are MDHEN and SYDVKM. The CDR3 covers 16 residues. The CDR3 bases are TGTGCCAGCAGTTCACTCCCGGGAGATATCCCCTCCGAGCAGTACTTC. This encodes CASSSLPGDIPSEQYF.